This T cell receptor (beta chain) was sequenced during a study of T cells in tuberculosis. C32 glucose monomycolate from Rhodococcus equi was loaded onto the CD1B tetramers. Thawed, overnight-rested PBMC were stained with GMM-loaded CD1B tetramer, viability dye and anti-CD3, then sorted. Only cells above a deliberately high tetramer gate were sorted, excluding tetramer-negative cells. Profiled with immunoSEQ multiplex PCR; TCRdb holds only in-frame clones, not every one. The sample totals some 66 clones. Trimming stripped 6 bases from V and 0 bases from J, with 12 bases between. Per the germline V gene, CDR1 is LGHNA and CDR2 is YSLEER. The CDR3 is 15 residues long.

V gene TRBV4-3 combines with J gene TRBJ1-3; no reliable D call. The sequence was obtained from an adult woman with latent tuberculosis. Sequencing used CD1b-GMM tetramer-positive cells sorted from PBMCs. The CDR3 here is CASRDGLTSGNTIYF. The CDR3, as DNA: TGCGCCAGCAGAGATGGACTGACCTCTGGAAACACCATATATTTT.